This TCR beta chain derives from a study of vaccination effects on CD4 cells after COVID-19. Overall study context: Post-vaccine samples followed the second dose by a median of 72 days.

CDR3 size: 13 residues. Trimming pared 10 bases from V and 6 bases from J, leaving 16 bases between. The germline gives CDR1 SNHLY, CDR2 FYNNEI. Viral peptide pool expansion of antigen-specific CD4+ T cells preceded sequencing in the ViraFEST assay. Once cultured for approximately 10 days, the cells underwent separation to obtain CD4+ T cells. Each participant was given two doses of one vaccine (BNT162b2 or mRNA-1273). Previously uninfected by SARS-CoV-2, the vaccine recipients also showed negative nucleocapsid antibodies. Culturing of more than 1.5 million PBMC per well took place with about 9 IU/ml IL-2 and around 10 ug/ml peptides. Researchers swapped half the medium for IL-2 medium on both days 3 and 7. Sequencing used immunoSEQ multiplex PCR; TCRdb keeps in-frame clones, though not all of them. The sample has 65,000 to 95,000 clones; 60% to 85% are singletons. This clone showed up just once. Its antigen is undetermined.

The chain has TRBV2 and TRBJ1-5; the D gene is possibly TRBD1 (5 bases). This TCR came from a human donor who received a COVID-19 vaccine. Sequencing was performed on CD4+ T cells from PBMCs cultured with HCoV-OC43 spike peptides, taken after COVID-19 vaccination. Subset: HCoV-OC43 spike overlapping peptide pool stimulation. CDR3 loop: CATAATGTQPQHF. DNA of the CDR3: TGTGCCACCGCCGCGACTGGGACTCAGCCCCAGCATTTT.